Listed below are T cell receptor beta chains from one sample, sequenced in a study of T-cell memory formation after mild COVID-19. MiXCR, run by TCRdb on the 5' RACE reads, gives a single entry per CDR3 protein. Of roughly 450,000 distinct CDR3 sequences in the sample, 15% to 20% are singletons; the top ten hold around 12%. The specimen was PBMCs or a T cell subset sorted from them (not recorded which). Receptors were obtained from an adult woman who had mild COVID-19 (a few samples of this study predate the infection). Cell type and time point are not known. Each CDR3 is given with its conserved first and last residue. D genes are given only for firm matches. The listing skips clone size in some rows; elsewhere it reads once, few, many or a size class.

d_gene: -
v_gene: TRBV3-1
j_gene: TRBJ1-2
abundance: -
CDR3aa: CASSQRANYGYTF
CDR3nt: TGTGCCAGCAGCCAGAGGGCTAACTATGGCTACACCTTC

d_gene: -
v_gene: TRBV3-1
j_gene: TRBJ2-7
abundance: -
CDR3aa: CASSRTETYEQYF
CDR3nt: TGTGCCAGCAGCCGCACTGAAACCTACGAGCAGTACTTC

d_gene: TRBD1
v_gene: TRBV7-9
j_gene: TRBJ2-7
abundance: few
CDR3aa: CASSQGGTGTYEQYF
CDR3nt: TGTGCCAGCAGCCAAGGGGGGACAGGGACCTACGAGCAGTACTTC

d_gene: -
v_gene: TRBV5-1
j_gene: TRBJ1-1
abundance: -
CDR3aa: CASSFEVGGMNTEAFF
CDR3nt: TGCGCCAGCAGCTTCGAGGTTGGGGGCATGAACACTGAAGCTTTCTTT

d_gene: TRBD1
v_gene: TRBV7-3
j_gene: TRBJ2-1
abundance: -
CDR3aa: CASSSRGNGEQFF
CDR3nt: TGTGCCAGCAGCTCCAGGGGGAACGGTGAGCAGTTCTTC

d_gene: TRBD2
v_gene: TRBV29-1
j_gene: TRBJ2-7
abundance: -
CDR3aa: CSVERLAGGRSSEQYF
CDR3nt: TGCAGCGTTGAACGGCTAGCGGGAGGGCGTTCTTCCGAGCAGTACTTC

d_gene: TRBD2
v_gene: TRBV18
j_gene: TRBJ2-5
abundance: -
CDR3aa: CASSPPGLAGDQETQYF
CDR3nt: TGTGCCAGCTCACCACCAGGGCTAGCGGGAGACCAAGAGACCCAGTACTTC

d_gene: TRBD1
v_gene: TRBV5-6
j_gene: TRBJ2-7
abundance: -
CDR3aa: CASSSTILRRDRLIEQYF
CDR3nt: TGTGCCAGCAGCTCCACTATTTTACGCCGGGACAGGCTCATCGAGCAGTACTTC

d_gene: TRBD1
v_gene: TRBV29-1
j_gene: TRBJ2-3
abundance: -
CDR3aa: CSVWGQKTDTQYF
CDR3nt: TGCAGCGTGTGGGGACAGAAAACAGATACGCAGTATTTT

d_gene: -
v_gene: TRBV5-6
j_gene: TRBJ2-3
abundance: -
CDR3aa: CATNNGDTQYF
CDR3nt: TGTGCCACTAACAACGGAGATACGCAGTATTTT

d_gene: -
v_gene: TRBV7-3
j_gene: TRBJ2-3
abundance: few
CDR3aa: CASSFSRGRTDTQYF
CDR3nt: TGTGCCAGCAGCTTTTCACGGGGACGCACAGATACGCAGTATTTT

d_gene: TRBD1
v_gene: TRBV5-1
j_gene: TRBJ1-3
abundance: -
CDR3aa: CASSSTGQGAGNTIYF
CDR3nt: TGCGCCAGCAGCTCCACCGGACAGGGAGCAGGAAACACCATATATTTT

d_gene: -
v_gene: TRBV7-9
j_gene: TRBJ2-3
abundance: many
CDR3aa: CASSLFDGPGDTQYF
CDR3nt: TGTGCCAGCAGCTTATTCGACGGACCTGGAGATACGCAGTATTTT

d_gene: -
v_gene: TRBV7-9
j_gene: TRBJ2-3
abundance: medium-sized
CDR3aa: CASSLASAFGDTQYF
CDR3nt: TGTGCCAGCAGCTTAGCGAGCGCTTTTGGAGATACGCAGTATTTT

d_gene: -
v_gene: TRBV19
j_gene: TRBJ1-1
abundance: -
CDR3aa: CATTVPGWTEAFF
CDR3nt: TGTGCCACCACCGTGCCAGGTTGGACTGAAGCTTTCTTT

d_gene: TRBD1
v_gene: TRBV12-3/TRBV12-4
j_gene: TRBJ1-4
abundance: few
CDR3aa: CASSPRGQGDEKLFF
CDR3nt: TGTGCCAGCAGTCCCCGTGGACAGGGGGATGAAAAACTGTTTTTT

d_gene: -
v_gene: TRBV5-6
j_gene: TRBJ1-5
abundance: -
CDR3aa: CASRRRGSNQPQHF
CDR3nt: TGTGCCAGCAGGAGGAGGGGTAGCAATCAGCCCCAGCATTTT

d_gene: -
v_gene: TRBV10-3
j_gene: TRBJ1-2
abundance: -
CDR3aa: CAISEGTAKGRYTF
CDR3nt: TGTGCCATCAGTGAGGGGACGGCAAAAGGTCGCTACACCTTC

d_gene: -
v_gene: TRBV6-5
j_gene: TRBJ2-3
abundance: few
CDR3aa: CASGGRDTQYF
CDR3nt: TGTGCCAGCGGGGGACGGGATACGCAGTATTTT

d_gene: TRBD2
v_gene: TRBV5-1
j_gene: TRBJ2-1
abundance: -
CDR3aa: CASSFSAGGLSSYNEQFF
CDR3nt: TGCGCCAGCAGCTTCTCAGCGGGAGGCTTGAGCTCCTACAATGAGCAGTTCTTC

d_gene: -
v_gene: TRBV5-1
j_gene: TRBJ1-1
abundance: -
CDR3aa: CASSLSAGRTEAFF
CDR3nt: TGCGCCAGCAGCTTGTCGGCAGGGAGAACTGAAGCTTTCTTT

d_gene: TRBD2
v_gene: TRBV20-1
j_gene: TRBJ2-1
abundance: few
CDR3aa: CSARDLASGINEQFF
CDR3nt: TGCAGTGCTAGAGATCTGGCTAGCGGTATAAATGAGCAGTTCTTC

d_gene: TRBD2
v_gene: TRBV7-2
j_gene: TRBJ2-2
abundance: few
CDR3aa: CASRRGGAETGELFF
CDR3nt: TGTGCCAGCAGACGCGGGGGGGCGGAGACCGGGGAGCTGTTTTTT

d_gene: -
v_gene: TRBV14
j_gene: TRBJ2-4
abundance: few
CDR3aa: CASSQRNENIQYF
CDR3nt: TGTGCCAGCAGCCAACGAAATGAAAACATTCAGTACTTC

d_gene: TRBD2
v_gene: TRBV20-1
j_gene: TRBJ2-3
abundance: -
CDR3aa: CVLGLAGGGDTQYF
CDR3nt: TGTGTCCTAGGGCTAGCGGGAGGCGGAGATACGCAGTATTTT

d_gene: -
v_gene: TRBV27
j_gene: TRBJ2-2
abundance: few
CDR3aa: CASSLGGSNTGELFF
CDR3nt: TGTGCCAGCAGTTTGGGGGGATCGAACACCGGGGAGCTGTTTTTT

d_gene: TRBD2
v_gene: TRBV5-4
j_gene: TRBJ2-7
abundance: -
CDR3aa: CASSSKGLAGGKGEQYF
CDR3nt: TGTGCCAGCAGCAGCAAGGGACTAGCGGGAGGAAAGGGCGAGCAGTACTTC